This T cell receptor beta chain was documented in a study of T cell responses to AZD1222 COVID-19 vaccine. Notes on the study in general: The number of AZD1222 recipients seropositive at baseline was only 6 or 7. Dominant at 160-218 and 743-854, vaccine-associated CD4 TCRs also spanned spike.

In regard to this clone: Its antigen is currently unknown.

Germline V gene lookup returns CDR1 SEHNR and CDR2 FQNEAQ (reference sequence). CDR3 size: 13 residues. V dropped 5 bases and J dropped 3 bases, with 8 bases sitting between them. The repertoire was sequenced with immunoSEQ multiplex PCR; TCRdb's copy has only in-frame clones and lacks some. The table lists some 150,000 clones, roughly 93% of them singletons. Sequenced here: peripheral blood, sampled on day 0 of MenACWY control vaccination. V is TRBV7-9 and J is TRBJ1-5; D not resolved. This TCR was sampled from an adult in good health. CDR3 in DNA: TGTGCCAGCAGCCGCATGGACAATCAGCCCCAGCATTTT. This encodes CASSRMDNQPQHF.